These T cell receptor beta chains were read from a single sample in a study of T cell changes during pregnancy in multiple sclerosis. Data came from immunoSEQ multiplex PCR; TCRdb stores just in-frame clones and leaves some out. The sample includes approximately 85,000 clones, about 94% of them seen just once. Specimen: peripheral blood, collected in the third trimester of pregnancy. These receptors all stem from a female donor with multiple sclerosis, enrolled in a pregnancy study. The CDR3 runs from the conserved cysteine through the conserved F or W. The D gene is left open where the match is weak. A row's size may be missing; if present it is once, few, many or a size class.

clone_size j_call v_call d_call cdr3_nt cdr3_aa
few TRBJ1-2 TRBV18 - TGTGCCAGCTCCCCGACAACCCCTTCCTATGGCTACACCTTC CASSPTTPSYGYTF
- TRBJ1-2 TRBV9 TRBD1 TGTGCCAGCAGCAAACCAGGGGGTGGCTATGGCTACACCTTC CASSKPGGGYGYTF
- TRBJ1-5 TRBV10-3 - TGTGCCATCTCGCAACAGGATAGCAATCAGCCCCAGCATTTT CAISQQDSNQPQHF
- TRBJ2-3 TRBV5-4 TRBD2 TGTGCCAGCAGCCTTAGGGTGCGGGGGTACGCAGATACGCAGTATTTT CASSLRVRGYADTQYF
- TRBJ2-7 TRBV7-3 - TGTGCCAGCAGCTTAGCCCCCAGTTCCGAGCAGTACTTC CASSLAPSSEQYF
once TRBJ2-5 TRBV2 - TGTGCCAGCAGTTCTAGGATGTTTGGGGAGACCCAGTACTTC CASSSRMFGETQYF
- TRBJ2-7 TRBV5-1 TRBD2 TGCGCCAGCAGCTCCGGGGGGGTGGGCTACGAGCAGTACTTC CASSSGGVGYEQYF
- TRBJ1-2 TRBV21-1 - TGTGCCAGCAGCAAAGGGCGGACAGCACAATATGGCTACACCTTC CASSKGRTAQYGYTF
- TRBJ1-2 TRBV11-2 TRBD1 TGTGCCAGCAGCCCGGGGACAGGGAATGGCTACACCTTC CASSPGTGNGYTF
- TRBJ2-2 TRBV7-3 TRBD1 TGTGCCAGCAGCTTACCGGGCACCTTGGGACAGGGGGCTGTCGGGGAGCTGTTTTTT CASSLPGTLGQGAVGELFF
- TRBJ1-4 TRBV21-1 - TGTGCCAGCAGCGGACCGGGACACCTCCTTGGCGGTGAAAAACTGTTTTTT CASSGPGHLLGGEKLFF
- TRBJ2-5 TRBV2 TRBD1 TGTGCCAGCAGTGGGACAGGGGAGACCCAGTACTTC CASSGTGETQYF
- TRBJ1-2 TRBV5-1 TRBD1 TGCGCCAGCCCAGGGGGAGCTCTCTTTAACTATGGCTACACCTTC CASPGGALFNYGYTF
- TRBJ2-1 TRBV5-5 TRBD2 TGTGCCAGTACGCTCGGGCTAGCGGGTTTAAATGAGCAGTTCTTC CASTLGLAGLNEQFF
- TRBJ1-2 TRBV7-9 TRBD1 TGTGCCAGCAGCTTGGGGACAGTTTTCGACTATGGCTACACCTTC CASSLGTVFDYGYTF
- TRBJ1-1 TRBV10-1 - TGCGCCAGCAGTGAAAATCGGGGGTTAAAGAACACTGAAGCTTTCTTT CASSENRGLKNTEAFF
- TRBJ2-1 TRBV5-4 - TGTGCCAGCACCCTTAGAGGGGGGGCTTACAATGAGCAGTTCTTC CASTLRGGAYNEQFF
- TRBJ2-3 TRBV6-1 TRBD2 TGTGCCAGCAGCGCAGAGCGGGGGGGCCGAGATACGCAGTATTTT CASSAERGGRDTQYF
medium-sized TRBJ2-2 TRBV4-2 TRBD2 TGTGCCAGCAGCCAAGAAGGGACTAGCGCTGCCGGGGAGCTGTTTTTT CASSQEGTSAAGELFF
- TRBJ1-1 TRBV7-3 - TGTGCCAGCAGCTCTGGGCCACTGAACACTGAAGCTTTCTTT CASSSGPLNTEAFF
- TRBJ1-3 TRBV14 - TGTGCCAGCAGCCAAGATTTGGGGAGTAGCACCATATATTTT CASSQDLGSSTIYF
- TRBJ2-1 TRBV12-5 TRBD1 TGTGCTAGTGGATTTTTCATGGGACAGGGAAGCTACAATGAGCAGTTCTTC CASGFFMGQGSYNEQFF
once TRBJ2-7 TRBV7-9 TRBD1 TGTGCCAGCAGCCCGGACAGGGGGTTTGTCGAGCAGTACTTC CASSPDRGFVEQYF
- TRBJ2-1 TRBV5-1 - TGCGCCAGCAGCTCCGGGGGTGACAATGAGCAGTTCTTC CASSSGGDNEQFF
- TRBJ2-7 TRBV11-2 - TGTGCCAGCAGCGGAACAGGGTATGGCGCCTACGAGCAGTACTTC CASSGTGYGAYEQYF
- TRBJ1-3 TRBV30 - TGTGCCTGGAGAACGACAGGCGGGGGAAACACCATATATTTT CAWRTTGGGNTIYF
once TRBJ2-5 TRBV6-5 - TGTGCCAGCAGTTACGCCGGGACACCACAAGAGACCCAGTACTTC CASSYAGTPQETQYF
- TRBJ2-1 TRBV11-2 - TGTGCCAGCAGCTTAGGACGGGTTAATGAGCAGTTCTTC CASSLGRVNEQFF
- TRBJ1-1 TRBV29-1 TRBD1 TGCAGCGACGTGACAGGGCTGGCTGGAGCTTTCTTT CSDVTGLAGAFF
- TRBJ2-3 TRBV2 TRBD1 TGTGCCAGCAGTGGAGGCAGGGGGCGCTCAGATACGCAGTATTTT CASSGGRGRSDTQYF